This TCR beta chain was documented in a study of T-cell memory formation after mild COVID-19. Study observations and caveats: Pre-infection memory showed some responding clones, and this suggested that cross-reactive memory joined.

In the case of this clonotype: Its antigen is not known.

A 5'RACE reaction primed in the constant segment made cDNA libraries of TCR alpha and TCR beta, and these carried sample barcodes and UMIs. TCRdb re-called the 5' RACE reads with MiXCR, one entry per CDR3 protein. Here the sample spans around 99,000 distinct CDR3 sequences, under 15% being singletons. Sequencing used PBMCs or a T cell subset sorted from them (not recorded which). This clonotype originated in a man in his late teens or twenties who had mild COVID-19 (a few samples of this study predate the infection). Cell type and time point are not known.

The CDR3 sequence is CASRHRGTSGFYEQYV. The CDR3, as DNA: TGCGCCAGCAGACACAGAGGGACTAGCGGGTTTTACGAGCAGTACGTC. The chain couples TRBV23-1 to TRBJ2-7; 12 nucleotides align to TRBD2. TRBV23-1 is known as an ORF, though its function is uncertain. CDR3 length: 16 residues. Trimming took 6 bases from V and 4 from J; bases not matched to a gene: 10.